These 13 T cell receptor beta chains came from one sample sequenced in a study of beta chain features in type 1 diabetes. Study-level results: In every one of the four CD4+ subsets, TCRB CDR3s were moderately but significantly shorter in Type 1 diabetes patients.

The entirety of the isolated RNA underwent reverse transcription, so expressed TCRB transcripts were sequenced. Produced via immunoSEQ multiplex PCR; TCRdb's table is partial and in-frame only. Of some 350,000 clones listed, roughly 12% were seen once; the top ten hold 0.013% to 0.015%. Their cognate antigens are unknown. Sequenced material: naive CD4+ T cells from blood. These receptors originate from a woman in her late teens or twenties with type 1 diabetes.

The V and J genes are TRBV5-4 and TRBJ2-5; 8 bases map to TRBD2. The CDR3 is made up of 15 amino acids. Unmatched junction bases numbered 3, after V lost 0 bases and J lost 2 bases. Germline V gene data show CDR1 as SGHNT and CDR2 as YYREEE (reference sequence). CDR3 nucleotide sequence: TGTGCCAGCAGCTTGGGTTCGGGAGGGCAAGAGACCCAGTACTTC. It specifies CASSLGSGGQETQYF.

The chain uses TRBV5-1 and TRBJ2-5, with 9 bases fitting TRBD2. V was clipped by 3 bases and J by 1 base; unmatched bases: 4. The length of the CDR3 is 15 residues. Germline V lookup: CDR1 SGHRS, CDR2 YFSETQ. The CDR3 DNA reads as TGCGCCAGCAGCTCTTCACTAGCGGGCCAAGAGACCCAGTACTTC. Protein sequence: CASSSSLAGQETQYF. The full variable domain, completed using reference TRBV5-1 and TRBJ2-5, is KAGVTQTPRYLIKTRGQQVTLSCSPISGHRSVSWYQQTPGQGLQFLFEYFSETQRNKGNFPGRFSGRQFSNSRSEMNVSTLELGDSALYLCASSSSLAGQETQYFGPGTRLLVL.

The V call is TRBV30, the J call TRBJ2-5; perhaps TRBD1 as D (6 bases). There are 12 residues in the CDR3. Deletions cut 2 bases from V and 4 bases from J, with 8 bases between. In germline, CDR1 is GTSNPN, CDR2 SVGIG (reference sequence). The CDR3 reads CAWSIQGETQYF. The CDR3 DNA sequence: TGTGCCTGGAGTATACAGGGAGAGACCCAGTACTTC.

This chain links TRBV11-2 with TRBJ1-3; 10 bases are shared with TRBD1. The CDR3 is made up of 18 amino acids. The ends lost 5 bases at V and 3 bases at J; junction bases unmatched: 13. Germline V gives CDR1 SGHAT, CDR2 FQNNGV. CDR3 bases: TGTGCCAGCAGCCCGTCCTGGGACAGGGGAAGGGATGGAAACACCATATATTTT. Translation gives CASSPSWDRGRDGNTIYF.

V is TRBV7-2 and J is TRBJ1-2; D is undetermined. Germline-derived CDR1 and CDR2 are SGHTA and FQGNSA. Trimming removed 1 base at V and 5 bases at J, with 5 bases between. The CDR3 has 12 amino acids. The CDR3 region is CASSLVGYGYTF. In DNA form, the CDR3 reads TGTGCCAGCAGCTTAGTCGGTTATGGCTACACCTTC.

V is TRBV7-3 and J is TRBJ1-1, with no clear D. This CDR3 spans 15 amino acids. Trimming stripped 2 bases from V and 1 base from J, with 11 bases between. The germline gives CDR1 SGHTA, CDR2 FQGTGA. The CDR3 loop is CASSLSRLTNTEAFF. The CDR3 nucleotides are TGTGCCAGCAGCTTATCGAGACTAACGAACACTGAAGCTTTCTTT.

The chain has TRBV7-2 and TRBJ2-6; the match to TRBD1 covers 12 bases. Per germline, CDR1 SGHTA and CDR2 FQGNSA. The CDR3 loop spans 19 amino acids. V trimming: 2 bases; J trimming: 1 base; junction bases outside the gene matches: 6. The CDR3: CASSLKGGQGASGANVLTF. CDR3 coding DNA: TGTGCCAGCAGCTTAAAGGGGGGACAGGGGGCGTCTGGGGCCAACGTCCTGACTTTC.

The chain carries TRBV7-9 and TRBJ2-1; a possible D gene is TRBD1 (6 bases). The length of the CDR3 is 14 residues. Germline V gene lookup returns CDR1 SEHNR and CDR2 FQNEAQ (reference sequence). The V end was cut by 5 bases, the J end by 8 bases, with 16 bases between. The CDR3 loop reads CASSPQTGGDEQFF. As DNA, the CDR3 is TGTGCCAGCAGCCCACAGACAGGTGGCGATGAGCAGTTCTTC.

This clone was counted only a few times. V and J are TRBV9 and TRBJ1-2; no clear D. V was shortened by 0 bases and J by 6 bases, with 12 bases between the two germline ends. Germline V gene data show CDR1 as SGDLS and CDR2 as YYNGEE. The CDR3 has 14 residues. This CDR3 reads CASSVGSGEDGYTF. Written as DNA, the CDR3 is TGTGCCAGCAGCGTAGGTTCGGGTGAGGATGGCTACACCTTC.

This clone has only a few counts. This chain links TRBV19 with TRBJ2-1; the D is unclear. The CDR3 is 17 residues long. Trimming left V 4 bases short and J 0 bases short, with 16 bases between. Germline assignment: CDR1 LNHDA and CDR2 SQIVND (reference sequence). In DNA form, the CDR3 reads TGTGCCAGTAGTAGTGGAGCGTCATCGAGCTCCTACAATGAGCAGTTCTTC. This gives the protein CASSSGASSSSYNEQFF.

The V and J genes are TRBV9 and TRBJ2-5; TRBD2 matches 7 bases. Germline V lookup: CDR1 SGDLS, CDR2 YYNGEE. The V and J ends lost 0 bases and 5 bases, in that order; junction bases with no gene match: 7. The CDR3 is 15 residues long. DNA for the CDR3: TGTGCCAGCAGCGTAGGGGGGGAGGGCCGCGAGACCCAGTACTTC. Its translation is CASSVGGEGRETQYF.

This clone was seen a handful of times. This rearrangement joins TRBV2 to TRBJ2-7; 8 bases fit TRBD1. CDR3 length: 14 residues. In germline, CDR1 is SNHLY, CDR2 FYNNEI. The trim removed 6 bases at V and 1 base at J, leaving 5 bases unmatched. For the CDR3, the DNA is TGTGCCAGCAGCCCGCGGGACAGGTCCTACGAGCAGTACTTC. Its protein is CASSPRDRSYEQYF.

This clone has a handful of counts. The chain joins TRBV29-1 to TRBJ2-3; 8 bases fit TRBD2. V was clipped by 5 bases and J by 1 base; unmatched bases: 2. The germline CDR1 and CDR2 sequences are SQVTM and ANQGSEA. The CDR3 has 13 amino acids. Here the CDR3 DNA reads TGCAGCGTTAAAGCGGGAGGCACAGATACGCAGTATTTT. This sequence encodes CSVKAGGTDTQYF.